The clone carrying this T cell receptor beta chain is large in the sample. Trimming cost V 5 bases and J 5 bases, with 15 bases left between them. Germline V gives CDR1 LGHDT, CDR2 YNNKEL (reference sequence). The CDR3 loop spans 14 amino acids. This sample stems from a study of early T cells in non-severe SARS-CoV-2 infection. TCRdb itself ran the 5' RACE reads through MiXCR, one entry per CDR3 protein. The sample shows roughly 10,000 distinct CDR3 sequences, over 4% of them seen only once. The chain combines TRBV3-1 with TRBJ1-1; maybe TRBD1 (6 bases). The source of this sequence is an adult who was a healthcare worker with PCR-confirmed SARS-CoV-2 infection or an uninfected control (not recorded which). The source material was whole blood. CDR3 residues: CASSALGGGTEAFF. The CDR3 nucleotides are TGTGCCAGCAGCGCCCTGGGGGGCGGGACTGAAGCTTTCTTT.